This T cell receptor (beta chain) was sequenced during a study of blood T cell repertoires in COVID-19. Turning to the study itself: Sites across the United States, Italy and Spain contributed samples from acute and convalescent COVID-19. PBMCs, B-cell-depleted T cells, or T cells were the source of the cDNA or gDNA that made up the material.

Original methodology: Reference gene primers were amplified, and this amplification served to estimate nucleated cell counts. TCRdb's copy holds only in-frame clones and misses some; the assay was immunoSEQ multiplex PCR. That table supplies the V and J calls and clone size; D and trimming were determined from the DNA. The repertoire holds 150,000 or so clones, with roughly 91% as singletons. Seattle-derived patients entered the study during active infection and were followed longitudinally. This CDR3 has 13 residues. From germline, CDR1 is KGHDR and CDR2 SFDVKD. V lost 12 bases, J lost 3 bases, and 17 bases lay in between.

The origin of this receptor is a man in his sixties with COVID-19, enrolled during active disease. The sequenced sample consisted of peripheral blood. The chain is built from TRBV24-1 and TRBJ2-7; perhaps TRBD1 as D (6 bases). CDR3 loop: CASPVGQSYEQYF. The CDR3 DNA sequence: TGTGCCTCTCCGGTTGGACAGAGCTACGAGCAGTACTTC.